Below are 9 T cell receptor beta chains sequenced from a single sample in a study of OX40 agonist ivuxolimab in advanced cancers. Profiling relied on immunoSEQ multiplex PCR, and the TCRdb table lists in-frame clones only, not all of them. The top ten hold roughly 1.8% of the sample, which has roughly 40,000 clones, approximately 80% seen once. The sequences come from CD4+ or CD8+ T cells sorted from blood, collected in a trial of the OX40 agonist ivuxolimab. These receptors all stem from an adult with an advanced solid tumor such as melanoma, head and neck, liver or kidney cancer.

The chain has TRBV6-5 and TRBJ2-7; a weak D match, TRBD1 (6 bases). The V gene lost 0 bases and the J gene lost 2 bases, with 11 bases spanning the gap. This CDR3 region has 15 residues. The germline CDR1 and CDR2 sequences are MNHEY and SVGAGI. The CDR3 DNA is TGTGCCAGCAGTTACTCGGGGGCTCCGACCTACGAGCAGTACTTC. Its translation: CASSYSGAPTYEQYF.

The chain carries TRBV18 and TRBJ2-6; a weak D match, TRBD2 (7 bases). Trimming pared 0 bases from V and 0 bases from J, leaving 15 bases between. This CDR3 is 19 amino acids long. Looked up from germline, CDR1 is KGHSH and CDR2 is LQKENI. CDR3 region: CASSPPGGQALSGANVLTF. In DNA, the CDR3 is TGTGCCAGCTCACCACCGGGGGGGCAGGCCCTCTCTGGGGCCAACGTCCTGACTTTC.

The V and J genes are TRBV7-2 and TRBJ2-2; possible D gene TRBD1, 6 bases. The CDR3 sequence is 16 residues long. Trimming cost V 2 bases and J 2 bases, with 12 bases left between them. In germline, CDR1 is SGHTA, CDR2 FQGNSA. The CDR3 here is CASSLNGRGNTGELFF. Written as DNA, the CDR3 is TGTGCCAGCAGCTTAAATGGCAGGGGAAACACCGGGGAGCTGTTTTTT. The whole variable domain, filled in from reference TRBV7-2 and TRBJ2-2, reads GAGVSQSPSNKVTEKGKDVELRCDPISGHTALYWYRQSLGQGLEFLIYFQGNSAPDKSGLPSDRFSAERTGGSVSTLTIQRTQQEDSAVYLCASSLNGRGNTGELFFGEGSRLTVL.

On this clone: A junction end diverges from the germline sequence, so it may reflect a read error. The J gene is TRBJ2-2, the V gene TRBV2; 10 bases map to TRBD2. The V gene's germline CDR1 is SNHLY and CDR2 FYNNEI. This CDR3 comprises 16 residues. The CDR3 reads CASSGTGLAKTGELFF. DNA for the CDR3: TGTGCCAGCAGTGGGACGGGACTAGCGAAGACCGGGGAGCTGTTTTTT.

The chain carries TRBV7-6 and TRBJ2-5, with no clear D. Germline CDR1 is SGHVS and CDR2 is FNYEAQ. Trimming stripped 1 base from V and 1 base from J, with 7 bases between. The CDR3 loop spans 14 amino acids. DNA for the CDR3: TGTGCCAGCAGCTTAGGCCGGCGCCAAGAGACCCAGTACTTC. It specifies CASSLGRRQETQYF.

The V call is TRBV9, the J call TRBJ1-1; no clear D. CDR3 length equals 14 residues. The germline gives CDR1 SGDLS, CDR2 YYNGEE. Trimming took 1 base from V and 1 from J, leaving 8 bases between them. The CDR3 sequence: CASSVYLQNTEAFF. DNA of the CDR3: TGTGCCAGCAGCGTATACCTCCAGAACACTGAAGCTTTCTTT.

The V and J genes are TRBV6-5 and TRBJ1-1, with 8 bases aligning to TRBD1. Germline lookup yields CDR1 MNHEY and CDR2 SVGAGI. This CDR3 region has 14 residues. V was pared by 8 bases and J by 1 base, with 6 bases of the junction left unmatched. The CDR3 spells CASLRGPTNTEAFF. The CDR3 DNA reads TGTGCCAGCCTCAGGGGGCCTACGAACACTGAAGCTTTCTTT.

This chain links TRBV30 with TRBJ2-3; 9 bases agree with TRBD2. The CDR3 has 14 amino acids. Germline CDR1 and CDR2: GTSNPN and SVGIG (reference sequence). The junction had 7 bases not matched to a gene; V was cut back by 3 bases and J by 6 bases. CDR3 nucleotides: TGTGCCTGGAGGGCGGGGGGGCCCTGGGATACGCAGTATTTT. Translating it yields CAWRAGGPWDTQYF. Supplemented by reference TRBV30 and TRBJ2-3, the full variable domain reads SQTIHQWPATLVQPVGSPLSLECTVEGTSNPNLYWYRQAAGRGLQLLFYSVGIGQISSEVPQNLSASRPQDRQFILSSKKLLLSDSGFYLCAWRAGGPWDTQYFGPGTRLTVL.

The chain has TRBV19 and TRBJ2-3; a weak D match, TRBD2 (5 bases). Germline loops: CDR1 LNHDA, CDR2 SQIVND (reference sequence). The ends were cut back, 1 base at V and 2 bases at J, with 7 bases in the middle. The CDR3 runs 14 residues. DNA for the CDR3: TGTGCCAGTAGTATAGGTAGCGACACAGATACGCAGTATTTT. Protein sequence: CASSIGSDTDTQYF.